Presented here are 29 T cell receptor beta chains from one specimen sequenced in a study of regulatory T cells in long-lasting Graves disease. Time point meaning: newly diagnosed GD, antithyroid drugs for less than 3 months. RNA isolated from PBMCs was used to make the TCR library. The TCR beta library used iRepertoire HTBI primers with Arm-PCR amplification of CDR3. In TCRdb, the multiplex PCR reads were re-called with MiXCR into one record per CDR3 protein. The sample includes about 620,000 distinct CDR3 sequences, around 17% of them seen just once. These data are also associated with another study on T cells in Graves' hyperthyroidism and ophthalmopathy.

Sequenced material: peripheral blood mononuclear cells (PBMCs), taken at new diagnosis, from a patient treated with antithyroid drugs. The origin of the receptors is a woman aged 30 to 39 with Graves disease.

This clonotype was detected only a few times. This chain joins TRBV3-1 and TRBJ2-3; 11 bases line up with TRBD2. Unmatched junction bases numbered 2, after V lost 5 bases and J lost 4 bases. CDR3 length equals 14 residues. Germline loops: CDR1 LGHDT, CDR2 YNNKEL (reference sequence). The CDR3 reads CASSWTSGSDTQYF. DNA of the CDR3: TGTGCCAGCAGCTGGACTAGCGGGTCAGATACGCAGTATTTT.

This clonotype was counted at least ten times. J is TRBJ2-7 and V is TRBV30; TRBD1 matches 7 bases. After removal of 2 bases from V and 6 bases from J, the junction contained 4 bases not matched to a gene. Germline CDR1 GTSNPN, CDR2 SVGIG (reference sequence). CDR3 length: 12 amino acids. DNA for the CDR3: TGTGCCTGGAGTATACAGGGGCCCGAGCAGTACTTC. It is translated as CAWSIQGPEQYF. Drawing the rest from reference TRBV30 and TRBJ2-7, the complete variable domain is SQTIHQWPATLVQPVGSPLSLECTVEGTSNPNLYWYRQAAGRGLQLLFYSVGIGQISSEVPQNLSASRPQDRQFILSSKKLLLSDSGFYLCAWSIQGPEQYFGPGTRLTVT.

This clonotype has at least ten counts. The chain couples TRBV20-1 to TRBJ2-1, with 7 bases identical to TRBD2. Looked up from germline, CDR1 is DFQATT and CDR2 is SNEGSKA (reference sequence). The CDR3 spans 12 residues. In DNA form, the CDR3 reads TGCAGCCTAGCGGTCTCCTACAATGAGCAGTTCTTC. Its protein is CSLAVSYNEQFF.

The chain employs TRBV6-5 and TRBJ2-2, with D uncertain. This CDR3 has 13 amino acids. Trimming took 4 bases from V and 5 from J, leaving 8 bases between them. The V gene's germline CDR1 is MNHEY and CDR2 SVGAGI. CDR3 region: CASSSTATGELFF. In nucleotides, the CDR3 is TGTGCCAGCAGTTCCACAGCAACCGGGGAGCTGTTTTTT.

About this clonotype itself: Since a much larger clone is just one base distant, this may be a read error. The V and J genes are TRBV6-5 and TRBJ2-5; 9 bases are a match to TRBD2. The CDR3 consists of 16 residues. Germline V gene data show CDR1 as MNHEY and CDR2 as SVGAGI. CDR3 sequence (DNA): TGTGCCAGCAGTTTCAGGCGGGAGGGTCCGGGGGAGACCCAGTGCTTC. Translating gives CASSFRREGPGETQCF.

The sample holds many counts of this clonotype. J is TRBJ1-4 and V is TRBV30; possible D gene TRBD1, 5 bases. Germline loops: CDR1 GTSNPN, CDR2 SVGIG (reference sequence). CDR3 length: 13 amino acids. Trimming cost V 4 bases and J 7 bases, with 13 bases left between them. CDR3 in amino acids: CAWNRGFSEKLFF. The CDR3 DNA is TGTGCCTGGAATAGGGGATTTAGTGAAAAACTGTTTTTT.

This clonotype was observed at least ten times. V and J are TRBV20-1 and TRBJ1-1; maybe TRBD1 (6 bases). The CDR3 sequence is 11 residues long. V lost 1 base, J lost 10 bases, and 10 bases lay in between. Germline CDR1 is DFQATT and CDR2 is SNEGSKA (reference sequence). The CDR3 loop reads CSARVGASAFF. CDR3 nucleotides: TGCAGTGCTAGAGTGGGGGCCTCAGCTTTCTTT.

This clonotype was seen repeatedly, ten times or more. The chain has TRBV3-1 and TRBJ1-1; D is undetermined. The V gene's germline CDR1 is LGHDT and CDR2 YNNKEL (reference sequence). V gave up 4 bases and J gave up 1 base, with 19 bases separating them. The CDR3 has 17 amino acids. The CDR3 sequence: CASSLRLIGMTNTEAFF. The CDR3 DNA sequence: TGTGCCAGCAGCCTAAGGTTGATAGGGATGACGAACACTGAAGCTTTCTTT.

V usage is TRBV13 and J usage is TRBJ2-1, with D perhaps TRBD2 (6 bases). V dropped 4 bases and J dropped 7 bases, with 14 bases sitting between them. CDR1 and CDR2 (germline): PRHDT, FYEKMQ (reference sequence). This CDR3 comprises 14 residues. CDR3 DNA: TGTGCCAGCAGCTCCGGGACTTCCGGAAATGAGCAGTTCTTC. This codes for CASSSGTSGNEQFF.

The chain couples TRBV19 to TRBJ2-7, with 12 bases lining up with TRBD2. With 6 bases clipped from V and 7 bases from J, the junction kept 10 bases outside the gene matches. The germline CDR1 and CDR2 sequences are LNHDA and SQIVND (reference sequence). The CDR3 contains 15 residues. The CDR3 region is CASSDTSGRTEEQYF. The CDR3 nucleotides read TGTGCCAGTAGCGACACTAGCGGGAGGACTGAAGAGCAGTACTTC.

The table lists this clonotype with many counts. The chain joins TRBV28 to TRBJ2-5, with D perhaps being TRBD1 or TRBD2 (5 bases each). Germline assignment: CDR1 MDHEN and CDR2 SYDVKM. Trimming took 4 bases from V and 6 from J, leaving 15 bases between them. CDR3 length: 14 residues. The CDR3 here is CASSWDVARKTQYF. For the CDR3, the DNA is TGTGCCAGCAGTTGGGACGTAGCCAGGAAGACCCAGTACTTC. The full variable domain, rest sourced from reference TRBV28 and TRBJ2-5, is DVKVTQSSRYLVKRTGEKVFLECVQDMDHENMFWYRQDPGLGLRLIYFSYDVKMKEKGDIPEGYSVSREKKERFSLILESASTNQTSMYLCASSWDVARKTQYFGPGTRLLVL.

The chain is built from TRBV2 and TRBJ2-7; 9 bases are a match to TRBD2. The trim removed 7 bases at V and 7 bases at J, leaving 11 bases unmatched. The CDR3 spans 14 residues. Germline CDR1 SNHLY, CDR2 FYNNEI. For the CDR3, the DNA is TGTGCCAGCACCATATTAGCGGGAGAAGGGGAGCAGTACTTC. Its translation is CASTILAGEGEQYF.

In its sample, this clonotype was seen a few times. This chain joins TRBV28 and TRBJ1-6; D is perhaps TRBD1 (5 bases). From germline, CDR1 is MDHEN and CDR2 SYDVKM. V dropped 7 bases and J dropped 9 bases, with 13 bases sitting between them. The CDR3 has 13 residues. In DNA, the CDR3 is TGTGCCAGCACATACCCAGGGTCTTCACCCCTCCACTTT. This gives the protein CASTYPGSSPLHF.

This chain joins TRBV14 and TRBJ2-1, with D unclear. In germline, CDR1 is SGHDN, CDR2 FVKESK. CDR3 length: 15 residues. With 6 bases removed from V and 8 bases from J, the gap between germline ends came to 20 bases. The DNA for the CDR3 is TGTGCCAGCAGTGGAGTCTACCCCTTTATTCATGAGCAGTTCTTC. As protein: CASSGVYPFIHEQFF.

This clonotype was counted a few times. The V call is TRBV3-1, the J call TRBJ1-2, with D perhaps TRBD1 (5 bases). CDR1 is LGHDT, CDR2 YNNKEL, per germline (reference sequence). The V gene lost 4 bases and the J gene lost 4 bases, with 10 bases spanning the gap. CDR3 length equals 13 residues. The CDR3 coding sequence is TGTGCCAGCAGCCTCCGACAGACCTATGGCTACACCTTC. This translates into CASSLRQTYGYTF.

This sequence joins TRBV18 and TRBJ2-7, with D possibly TRBD1 on 5 matching bases. Germline values: CDR1 KGHSH, CDR2 LQKENI. The V end lost 6 bases, the J end lost 7 bases, and 25 bases lay between the germline ends. The CDR3 consists of 16 residues. This CDR3 reads CASSLQGTAPTWEQYF. CDR3 DNA sequence: TGTGCCAGCTCCCTCCAGGGTACGGCTCCTACGTGGGAGCAGTACTTC.

This clonotype was detected a few times. The chain joins TRBV6-2 or TRBV6-3 to TRBJ2-3; TRBD1 is a possible D gene (5 bases). There are 14 residues in the CDR3. Trimming took 5 bases from V and 2 from J, leaving 11 bases between them. Germline CDR1 reads MNHEY; CDR2 reads SVGEGT. The CDR3 DNA follows: TGTGCCAGCAGTGTAGGGGTTCCCACAGATACGCAGTATTTT. Amino acid sequence: CASSVGVPTDTQYF.

V is TRBV24-1 and J is TRBJ1-1; TRBD1 matches 8 bases. The CDR3 totals 15 residues. The germline gives CDR1 KGHDR, CDR2 SFDVKD. The J segment lost 4 bases and the V segment lost 7 bases, leaving 10 bases of the junction unmatched. The CDR3 protein is CATSHRGQGSTEAFF. The CDR3 nucleotides read TGTGCCACCAGCCACCGCGGACAGGGTTCCACTGAAGCTTTCTTT.

This clonotype was observed many times. A junction end diverges from the germline sequence, so it may reflect a read error. This chain uses TRBV11-3 with TRBJ2-1; TRBD1 is a possible D gene (5 bases). This CDR3 contains 16 residues. Germline-derived CDR1 and CDR2 are SGHNT and YENEEA. The CDR3 DNA follows: TGTGCCAGCAGCGTAGAACACCAGGGCCCCGTTGGGGAGCAGTTCTTC. This codes for CASSVEHQGPVGEQFF.

The CDR3 protein is CSARLAGVGYNEQFF. In DNA, the CDR3 is TGCAGTGCCCGACTAGCGGGAGTGGGCTACAATGAGCAGTTCTTC. The V call is TRBV20-1, the J call TRBJ2-1; 12 bases agree with TRBD2. Germline V CDR1 and CDR2: DFQATT, SNEGSKA (reference sequence). The junction had 6 bases not matched to a gene; V was cut back by 6 bases and J by 3 bases. The CDR3 loop spans 15 amino acids.

This clonotype was observed a few times. V usage is TRBV9 and J usage is TRBJ2-3, with 12 bases matching TRBD2. The germline gives CDR1 SGDLS, CDR2 YYNGEE. Trimming cost V 4 bases and J 5 bases; bases outside gene matches: 8. The CDR3 extends over 16 amino acids. The CDR3 sequence: CASSSRLAGVGDTQYF. The CDR3 DNA reads as TGTGCCAGCAGCTCAAGACTAGCGGGAGTTGGAGATACGCAGTATTTT. Full variable domain (missing parts from reference TRBV9 and TRBJ2-3): DSGVTQTPKHLITATGQRVTLRCSPRSGDLSVYWYQQSLDQGLQFLIQYYNGEERAKGNILERFSAQQFPDLHSELNLSSLELGDSALYFCASSSRLAGVGDTQYFGPGTRLTVL.

This clonotype was seen a handful of times. This chain uses TRBV3-1 with TRBJ2-3; D call uncertain. V was shortened by 0 bases and J by 5 bases, with 9 bases between the two germline ends. Germline loops: CDR1 LGHDT, CDR2 YNNKEL (reference sequence). The CDR3 spans 14 residues. CDR3 in amino acids: CASSQDSSGDTQYF. The CDR3 DNA reads as TGTGCCAGCAGCCAAGATAGCTCCGGAGATACGCAGTATTTT.

V is TRBV5-4 and J is TRBJ1-1, with a tentative D call TRBD1 (5 bases). From germline, CDR1 is SGHNT and CDR2 YYREEE (reference sequence). The CDR3 consists of 13 residues. The V and J ends lost 1 base and 5 bases respectively, with 9 bases between them. The CDR3 sequence: CASSLSKGTEAFF. CDR3 DNA sequence: TGTGCCAGCAGCTTGTCTAAGGGGACTGAAGCTTTCTTT.

This clonotype was found a few times. The chain carries TRBV7-6 and TRBJ1-1; 8 bases are shared with TRBD1. The V and J ends lost 6 bases and 1 base, in that order; junction bases with no gene match: 7. This CDR3 is built from 15 residues. CDR1 is SGHVS, CDR2 FNYEAQ, per germline. The CDR3, as DNA: TGTGCCAGCAGAGACAGGGGAAGGGGGAACACTGAAGCTTTCTTT. It codes for CASRDRGRGNTEAFF. Variable domain in full (rest from reference TRBV7-6 and TRBJ1-1): GAGVSQSPRYKVTKRGQDVALRCDPISGHVSLYWYRQALGQGPEFLTYFNYEAQQDKSGLPNDRFSAERPEGSISTLTIQRTEQRDSAMYRCASRDRGRGNTEAFFGQGTRLTVV.

This clonotype was detected ten times or more. The V and J genes are TRBV2 and TRBJ1-2; perhaps TRBD1 as D (6 bases). V was pared by 4 bases and J by 5 bases, with 14 bases between. In germline, CDR1 is SNHLY, CDR2 FYNNEI. The CDR3 contains 14 residues. CDR3: CASSVSGTTYGYTF. CDR3 nucleotide sequence: TGTGCCAGCAGTGTCTCCGGGACAACTTATGGCTACACCTTC.

In its sample, this clonotype was seen many times. The V gene is TRBV28, the J gene TRBJ2-4; a weak D match, TRBD2 (6 bases). The CDR3 has 13 amino acids. CDR1 and CDR2 from the germline V gene are MDHEN and SYDVKM. Trimming cost V 5 bases and J 9 bases, with 14 bases left between them. The CDR3 here is CASSRRAGGIQYF. CDR3 nucleotides: TGTGCCAGCAGTCGGAGGGCCGGAGGCATTCAGTACTTC.

With regard to this clonotype: This likely came from a read error, as a far larger clone is one base away. The chain uses TRBV7-2 and TRBJ2-3; D is possibly TRBD2 (6 bases). This CDR3 contains 13 residues. Germline V gene sequence: CDR1 SGHTA, CDR2 FQGNSA. CDR3 bases: TGTGCCAGCAGCTTAGGGAAACGGGAGACCCGGTACTTC. It translates to CASSLGKRETRYF.

This clonotype has just a few counts. The rearrangement uses TRBV7-9 and TRBJ1-6; 7 bases match TRBD1. Germline V gives CDR1 SEHNR, CDR2 FQNEAQ (reference sequence). The V and J ends lost 6 bases and 7 bases, in that order; junction bases with no gene match: 9. This CDR3 has 15 amino acids. The CDR3 is CASRYSGTENSPLHF. CDR3 in DNA: TGTGCCAGCAGATATTCCGGGACAGAGAATTCACCCCTCCACTTT.

V usage is TRBV28 and J usage is TRBJ2-7; no clear D. CDR1 MDHEN and CDR2 SYDVKM come from the germline V gene. The V end was cut by 2 bases, the J end by 8 bases, with 10 bases between. The CDR3 contains 12 residues. CDR3 sequence (DNA): TGTGCCAGCAGTTTAGGTTACAGACAGCAGTACTTC. It specifies CASSLGYRQQYF.